What follows are 9 T cell receptor beta chains derived from one specimen sequenced in a study of CD8 T cells in Susac syndrome (dated by TCRdb to about 2019). Library preparation employed the immunoSEQ multiplex PCR assay. RNA was extracted using the RNeasy kit, and about 0.5 to 1 ug of the RNA was reverse transcribed with random hexamers. TCRdb handled the public reads itself, with Q25 trimming in fastp and clone calling in MiXCR, and kept productive beta chains. Each entry is one CDR3 protein sequence, shown with its most common DNA and genes. The sample contains about 300,000 distinct CDR3 sequences, about 82% of them found a single time. The ten largest clones take up around 0.2% of the sample. The sample was CD8+ T cells from PBMCs. These receptors originate from a human donor with multiple sclerosis.

The chain combines TRBV12-3 or TRBV12-4 with TRBJ2-7, with 8 bases lining up with TRBD2. CDR3 size: 14 residues. The trim removed 5 bases at V and 3 bases at J, leaving 6 bases unmatched. CDR3 region: CASSGGGGNYEQYF. The CDR3 DNA is TGTGCCAGCAGTGGGGGCGGGGGGAACTACGAGCAGTACTTC.

The CDR3 here is CASSYSGVISDTQYF. The CDR3 region has the DNA TGTGCCAGCAGTTACTCCGGAGTAATATCAGATACGCAGTATTTT. The rearrangement joins TRBV6-2 or TRBV6-3 to TRBJ2-3; D is ambiguous. This CDR3 contains 15 residues. Germline CDR1 is MNHEY and CDR2 is SVGEGT. V lost 0 bases, J lost 4 bases, and 11 bases lay in between.

This chain connects TRBV7-8 to TRBJ2-7; D call uncertain. The CDR3 totals 14 residues. Trimming cost V 4 bases and J 4 bases, with 14 bases left between them. Germline loops: CDR1 SGHVS, CDR2 FQNEAQ. The CDR3 is CASSSDLAWYEQYF. As DNA, the CDR3 is TGTGCCAGCAGCTCCGACCTGGCCTGGTACGAGCAGTACTTC.

The V gene is TRBV9, the J gene TRBJ2-3, with 10 bases aligning to TRBD2. The V segment lost 4 bases and the J segment 0 bases; nucleotides outside the gene matches: 8. Germline V gene lookup returns CDR1 SGDLS and CDR2 YYNGEE. The CDR3 covers 17 residues. CDR3 region: CASSPHGLAASTDTQYF. CDR3 DNA sequence: TGTGCCAGCAGCCCCCACGGACTAGCGGCTAGCACAGATACGCAGTATTTT.

CDR3 loop: CASSLFEQYNEQFF. The CDR3 nucleotides read TGTGCCAGCAGTTTATTCGAGCAATACAATGAGCAGTTCTTC. This chain connects TRBV28 to TRBJ2-1, with D unclear. Germline loops: CDR1 MDHEN, CDR2 SYDVKM. V dropped 1 base and J dropped 4 bases, with 8 bases sitting between them. CDR3 length: 14 residues.

This chain connects TRBV7-2 to TRBJ2-3, with TRBD2 matching over 11 bases. This CDR3 region has 18 residues. The germline gives CDR1 SGHTA, CDR2 FQGNSA. J was trimmed by 4 bases and V by 4 bases; bases with no gene match: 13. The DNA for the CDR3 is TGTGCCAGCAGCTCAGCACTAGCGGGAGAGTTGTTGTCAGATACGCAGTATTTT. Its protein product is CASSSALAGELLSDTQYF.

This chain connects TRBV27 to TRBJ2-1; weak D call: TRBD2 (5 bases). The ends were cut back, 2 bases at V and 9 bases at J, with 8 bases in the middle. The length of the CDR3 is 12 residues. Germline V lookup: CDR1 MNHEY, CDR2 SMNVEV (reference sequence). The CDR3 bases are TGTGCCAGCAGTTTACCCGGGGTTGAGCAGTTCTTC. Translated: CASSLPGVEQFF.

The rearrangement joins TRBV19 to TRBJ1-1; a possible D gene is TRBD1 (6 bases). Germline V gene lookup returns CDR1 LNHDA and CDR2 SQIVND (reference sequence). Deletions cut 2 bases from V and 0 bases from J, with 7 bases between. This CDR3 comprises 14 residues. For the CDR3, the DNA is TGTGCCAGTAGTATAAGGGGGGTGAACACTGAAGCTTTCTTT. It codes for CASSIRGVNTEAFF. The complete variable domain, with remaining parts taken from reference TRBV19 and TRBJ1-1, reads DGGITQSPKYLFRKEGQNVTLSCEQNLNHDAMYWYRQDPGQGLRLIYYSQIVNDFQKGDIAEGYSVSREKKESFPLTVTSAQKNPTAFYLCASSIRGVNTEAFFGQGTRLTVV.

The rearrangement links TRBV4-3 to TRBJ2-3; 7 bases match TRBD2. Trimming removed 3 bases from V and 4 bases from J; junction bases left unmatched: 10. CDR1 LGHNA and CDR2 YSLEER come from the germline V gene. The CDR3 is 16 amino acids. In DNA form, the CDR3 reads TGCGCCAGCAGCCACCGACTAGCCAGTTCCGCAGATACGCAGTATTTT. Translation gives CASSHRLASSADTQYF.